The entry below describes one TCR beta chain. Its antigen is unidentified. This entry comes from a study of graft-versus-host responses after intestinal transplantation. Study background: Once they had received anti-thymocyte globulin induction, all recipients took tacrolimus and steroids for roughly three years. Findings and limits, study-wide: Analysis identified GvH clones in recipient marrow, with some appearing first in ileum or blood. Within the allografts of patients who had graft-donor T cell macrochimerism, graft-versus-host to host-versus-graft clonal ratios were high.

J was trimmed by 4 bases and V by 2 bases; bases with no gene match: 2. CDR1 is GTSNPN, CDR2 SVGIG, per germline (reference sequence). The length of the CDR3 is 13 residues. Sequencing used immunoSEQ multiplex PCR; TCRdb keeps in-frame clones, though not all of them. The sample lists nearly 95,000 clones; about 93% were seen once. The V and J genes are TRBV30 and TRBJ2-7; 10 bases are a match to TRBD1. The TCR was taken from a human donor who received an intestinal transplant. The sequencing used unstimulated CD8+ T cells sorted from spleen or lymph node cells, collected before intestinal transplant. CDR3 DNA sequence: TGTGCCTGGAGTAGGGGACAGGGGTACGAGCAGTACTTC. Translating it yields CAWSRGQGYEQYF.